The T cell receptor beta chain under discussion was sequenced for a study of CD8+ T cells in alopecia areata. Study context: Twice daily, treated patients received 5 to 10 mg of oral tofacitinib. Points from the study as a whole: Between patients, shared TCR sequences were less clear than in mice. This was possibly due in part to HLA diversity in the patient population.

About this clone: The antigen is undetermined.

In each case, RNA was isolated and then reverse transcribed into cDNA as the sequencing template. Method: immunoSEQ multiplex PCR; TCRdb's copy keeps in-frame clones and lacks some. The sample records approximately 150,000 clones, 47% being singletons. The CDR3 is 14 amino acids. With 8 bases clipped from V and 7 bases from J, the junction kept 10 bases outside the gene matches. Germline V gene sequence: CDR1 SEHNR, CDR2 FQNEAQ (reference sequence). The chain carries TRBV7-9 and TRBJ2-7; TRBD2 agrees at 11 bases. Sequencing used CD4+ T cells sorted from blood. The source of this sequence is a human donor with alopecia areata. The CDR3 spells CASGIAGGPREQYF. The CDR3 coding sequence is TGTGCCAGCGGAATAGCGGGAGGGCCGCGGGAGCAGTACTTC.